The sequence of this T cell receptor (beta chain) was determined in a study of regulatory T cells in long-lasting Graves disease. Time point defined: newly diagnosed GD, antithyroid drugs for less than 3 months. Scientists built the TCR library using RNA that was extracted from PBMCs. Germline-derived CDR1 and CDR2 are DFQATT and SNEGSKA (reference sequence). The CDR3 runs to 14 residues. Trimming removed 6 bases from V and 1 base from J, with 15 bases in between. CDR3 regions were amplified by Arm-PCR using iRepertoire HTBI primers to build TCR beta libraries. MiXCR was run by TCRdb on the multiplex PCR reads, yielding one entry per CDR3 protein. The sample has 510,000 or so distinct CDR3 sequences, more than 10% seen once. This clonotype was counted at least ten times. These data were likewise used in another study, on T cells in Graves' hyperthyroidism and ophthalmopathy.

The rearrangement links TRBV20-1 to TRBJ1-1; D ambiguous. The receptor's source is a woman aged 25 to 39 with Graves disease. The sequencing here drew on peripheral blood mononuclear cells (PBMCs), taken at new diagnosis, from a patient treated with antithyroid drugs. This CDR3 is CSANGVDGNTEAFF. In DNA form, the CDR3 reads TGCAGTGCCAACGGGGTGGACGGGAACACTGAAGCTTTCTTT.